A single T cell receptor beta chain is shown here with its context. Combining iRepertoire HTBI primers with Arm-PCR of CDR3 regions, the authors built TCR beta libraries. TCRdb re-called the multiplex PCR reads with MiXCR, one entry per CDR3 protein. The sample carries about 560,000 distinct CDR3 sequences, about 16% recorded once. This entry comes from a study of regulatory T cells in long-lasting Graves disease. Across the whole study: Patients newly diagnosed with Graves' had been on antithyroid drugs for under 3 months.

Per the germline V gene, CDR1 is SNHLY and CDR2 is FYNNEI. This CDR3 is 14 amino acids long. V dropped 7 bases and J dropped 7 bases, with 17 bases sitting between them. As for time point: newly diagnosed GD, antithyroid drugs for less than 3 months. The TCR library was prepared using RNA isolated from PBMCs. Separately, the same data were catalogued under a study of T cells in Graves' hyperthyroidism and ophthalmopathy. According to that study: First-round RT-PCR targeting the TCR CDR3 was performed with the HTBI primer set.

This material consisted of peripheral blood mononuclear cells (PBMCs), taken at new diagnosis, from a patient treated with antithyroid drugs. The sequence derives from a man younger than 35 with Graves disease. The gene calls are TRBV2 and TRBJ1-5; D may be TRBD1 (5 bases). The CDR3 sequence is CASTTSRGRQPQHF. DNA for the CDR3: TGTGCCAGCACCACGAGCCGGGGCAGACAGCCCCAGCATTTT. Together with reference TRBV2 and TRBJ1-5, the CDR3 gives the full variable domain: EPEVTQTPSHQVTQMGQEVILRCVPISNHLYFYWYRQILGQKVEFLVSFYNNEISEKSEIFDDQFSVERPDGSNFTLKIRSTKLEDSAMYFCASTTSRGRQPQHFGDGTRLSIL.